These 7 T cell receptor beta chains originate from one sample sequenced in a study of control samples from healthy donors and cancer patients. Libraries were prepared by immunoSEQ multiplex PCR; TCRdb keeps only in-frame clonotypes and omits some of them. The table lists more than 95,000 clones, about 87% of them singletons. Input material: blood. The receptors shown here come from a man in his 60s in good health.

The DNA of the CDR3 is TGCAGTGCTAGTCTAATCTGGGGCTCAGATACGCAGTATTTT. It translates to CSASLIWGSDTQYF. The chain couples TRBV20-1 to TRBJ2-3, with a weak D call TRBD1 (5 bases). With 3 bases removed from V and 4 bases from J, the gap between germline ends came to 14 bases. The CDR3 totals 14 residues. CDR1 is DFQATT and CDR2 is SNEGSKA in the germline V gene (reference sequence).

This clone was counted once. The chain links TRBV7-3 to TRBJ2-3; a possible D gene is TRBD2 (5 bases). CDR1 and CDR2 from the germline V gene are SGHTA and FQGTGA. The CDR3 has 18 amino acids. Trimming cost V 2 bases and J 0 bases, with 18 bases left between them. CDR3 sequence reads: CASSLGLDRDPSTDTQYF. The CDR3 DNA reads TGTGCCAGCAGCTTAGGGCTTGATCGGGATCCTAGCACAGATACGCAGTATTTT. Supplemented by reference TRBV7-3 and TRBJ2-3, the full variable domain reads GAGVSQTPSNKVTEKGKYVELRCDPISGHTALYWYRQSLGQGPEFLIYFQGTGAADDSGLPNDRFFAVRPEGSVSTLKIQRTERGDSAVYLCASSLGLDRDPSTDTQYFGPGTRLTVL.

The V gene is TRBV3-1 (or the pseudogene TRBV3-2), the J gene TRBJ1-6; D might be TRBD1 (5 bases). CDR3 length: 14 residues. With 2 bases removed from V and 6 bases from J, the gap between germline ends came to 8 bases. Germline values: CDR1 LGHDT, CDR2 YNNKEL (reference sequence). CDR3 DNA sequence: TGTGCCAGCAGCCAAAGGGGTAGTAATTCACCCCTCCACTTT. Amino acids: CASSQRGSNSPLHF.

This chain connects TRBV6-2 or TRBV6-3 to TRBJ2-5, with 10 bases lining up with TRBD1. V trimming: 6 bases; J trimming: 6 bases; junction bases outside the gene matches: 10. The CDR3 has 15 residues. Germline CDR1 reads MNHEY; CDR2 reads SVGEGT. DNA of the CDR3: TGTGCCAGCAGCCAACACCTGGGACAGGGGCAGACCCAGTACTTC. It translates to CASSQHLGQGQTQYF.

The chain employs TRBV24-1 and TRBJ2-1; 7 nucleotides line up with TRBD1. The germline V gene encodes CDR1 KGHDR and CDR2 SFDVKD. The CDR3 contains 16 residues. Germline trimming cut 3 bases from V and 9 bases from J; bases unmatched to any gene: 13. CDR3 nucleotides: TGTGCCACCAGTGATGTTTCAGGGGGAATCCTAGGTGAGCAGTTCTTC. Its translation is CATSDVSGGILGEQFF.

The chain combines TRBV21-1 with TRBJ2-5; whether TRBD1, the table's D call, matches the DNA was not checked. TRBV21-1 is flagged as a pseudogene. This CDR3 is 17 amino acids long. The CDR3 loop reads CASSKRYRDRERETQYF. Written as DNA, the CDR3 is TGTGCCAGCAGCAAGAGATACCGGGACAGGGAACGGGAGACCCAGTACTTC.

The genes are TRBV2 and TRBJ1-2, with 10 bases aligning to TRBD1. The J segment lost 4 bases and the V segment lost 10 bases, leaving 12 bases of the junction unmatched. The CDR3 runs 15 residues. Looked up from germline, CDR1 is SNHLY and CDR2 is FYNNEI. The CDR3 region has the DNA TGTGCCACCAAACCCCGGACAGGGGGTAGCTATGGCTACACCTTC. Translated, it gives CATKPRTGGSYGYTF.